This T cell receptor beta chain was sequenced during a study of cytomegalovirus exposure and HLA in healthy donors. Study background: An analysis done earlier identified 100 million to 140 million unique TCR beta sequences from about 180 million T cells. Regarding the study as a whole: In all likelihood, a cluster of highly shared sequence variants was a sequencing artifact. CMV serostatus was the only immune exposure information that was available.

Turning to this clone: What it recognizes is unknown.

The study ran its PCR with 60 Vbeta and 13 Jbeta primers. TCRdb's copy holds only in-frame clones and misses some; the assay was immunoSEQ multiplex PCR. Of approximately 170,000 clones in the sample, roughly three quarters were seen once. Sequencing was performed on PBMCs. The clonotype was recovered from a man between 18 and 35 years old in good health and CMV-seropositive.

The chain's CDR3 is CASKGLAGTANTGELFF. CDR3 DNA sequence: TGTGCCAGCAAGGGACTAGCGGGGACGGCGAACACCGGGGAGCTGTTTTTT. This chain connects TRBV5-6 to TRBJ2-2; the match to TRBD2 covers 13 bases. CDR3 length: 17 amino acids. After removal of 6 bases from V and 0 bases from J, the junction contained 5 bases not matched to a gene. Germline assignment: CDR1 SGHDT and CDR2 YYEEEE.